This T cell receptor (beta chain) was captured in a study of OX40 agonist ivuxolimab in advanced cancers. The timepoints at which blood was sampled were baseline, cycle 4 day 1, and cycle 7 day 1. On this clone itself: Its specificity is unknown.

Using immunoSEQ multiplex PCR, the repertoire was profiled, and TCRdb retains in-frame clones only, with some absent. The data hold 55,000 to 70,000 clones, with approximately 83% observed a single time. Points from the study as a whole: In general, CD8+ T cells held more expanded clones than CD4+ did, on average. Antigen targets of the expanded peripheral T cells went undetermined.

Material: CD4+ or CD8+ T cells sorted from blood, obtained in a trial of the OX40 agonist ivuxolimab. This receptor was obtained from an adult with an advanced solid tumor such as melanoma, head and neck, liver or kidney cancer.

CDR3 bases: TGTGCCAGCAGCTTAGTTGGGACATCCGTGCGGACCCAGTACTTC. This codes for CASSLVGTSVRTQYF. V gene TRBV7-2 combines with J gene TRBJ2-5, with D perhaps matching TRBD1 (6 bases). Trimming left V 1 base short and J 7 bases short, with 16 bases between. The CDR3 runs to 15 residues. Germline lookup yields CDR1 SGHTA and CDR2 FQGNSA.